This T cell receptor (beta chain) was sequenced in a study of blood T cell repertoires in COVID-19. Profiling relied on immunoSEQ multiplex PCR, and the TCRdb table lists in-frame clones only, not all of them. This sample has about 260,000 clones, with 87% found just once. This receptor was obtained from a woman aged 45-65 years who had recovered from COVID-19. Sample: peripheral blood.

The CDR3 coding sequence is TGTGCCAGCAGTTTAATTCGGGACACAAACTATGGCTACACCTTC. Amino acids: CASSLIRDTNYGYTF. The chain carries TRBV28 and TRBJ1-2, with D tentatively TRBD1 (6 bases). This CDR3 is 15 amino acids long. The V gene lost 2 bases and the J gene lost 2 bases, with 12 bases spanning the gap. Germline values: CDR1 MDHEN, CDR2 SYDVKM.